The clone carrying this T cell receptor (beta chain) was recorded a few times. This entry is derived from a study of cytomegalovirus exposure and HLA in healthy donors. The PCR made use of 60 Vbeta and 13 Jbeta primers. Repertoires were generated with immunoSEQ multiplex PCR, while TCRdb's copy carries only in-frame clones and drops some. The table lists roughly 180,000 clones, 77% of them singletons. CDR1 is SGDLS, CDR2 YYNGEE, per germline. Trimming pared 3 bases from V and 2 bases from J, leaving 16 bases between. This CDR3 spans 16 amino acids. This clonotype originated in a man younger than 35 in good health and CMV-seronegative. The sample taken for sequencing was PBMCs. The rearrangement uses TRBV9 and TRBJ2-3, with D possibly matching TRBD1 (6 bases). This CDR3 is CASSADRWGPTDTQYF. The DNA for the CDR3 is TGTGCCAGCAGCGCCGATAGATGGGGGCCCACAGATACGCAGTATTTT.